Detailed here is one TCR beta chain. Its target is unknown. The record originates from a study of T cell responses to AZD1222 COVID-19 vaccine. General study results and limits: White British people made up most donors, females outnumbered males, and clonal diversity was possibly underestimated.

Using immunoSEQ multiplex PCR, the repertoire was profiled, and TCRdb retains in-frame clones only, with some absent. The sample lists 180,000 or so clones; roughly 91% were seen once. The source material was peripheral blood, sampled 28 days after the second dose of the MenACWY control vaccine. The TCR was taken from an adult who received the MenACWY meningococcal vaccine as a control.

CDR3 sequence: CASSLGTSGAYEQYF. In DNA, the CDR3 is TGCGCCAGCAGCTTGGGGACTTCGGGGGCCTACGAGCAGTACTTC. J is TRBJ2-7 and V is TRBV5-1; D is possibly TRBD2 (6 bases). Trimming pared 0 bases from V and 2 bases from J, leaving 12 bases between. The CDR3 totals 15 residues. Germline loops: CDR1 SGHRS, CDR2 YFSETQ.